The 2 T cell receptor beta chains below all came from one sample that was sequenced in a study of cytotoxic CD8 clonotypes in ibrutinib-treated CLL. The table came from immunoSEQ multiplex PCR; TCRdb's copy has only in-frame clones and leaves some out. The top ten clones hold about an eighth of a sample with more than 200,000 clones, more than 70% of them seen once. Sequenced material: PBMCs, taken after 12 months of ibrutinib treatment. These receptors came from a human donor with chronic lymphocytic leukemia.

The rearrangement uses TRBV4-1 and TRBJ2-3, with 14 bases identical to TRBD2. The germline V gene has CDR1 MGHRA and CDR2 YSYEKL. The CDR3 runs to 20 residues. V dropped 5 bases and J dropped 1; count of bases not matched to a gene: 14. CDR3 sequence: CASSLRLAGGPTARTDTQYF. Here the CDR3 DNA reads TGCGCCAGCAGCTTACGACTAGCGGGAGGGCCAACGGCCCGCACAGATACGCAGTATTTT.

V is TRBV11-2 and J is TRBJ1-5, with 10 nucleotides matching TRBD1. The ends lost 3 bases at V and 6 bases at J; junction bases unmatched: 2. This CDR3 has 14 residues. CDR1 is SGHAT, CDR2 FQNNGV, per germline. This CDR3 is CASSFGTGAQPQHF. CDR3 nucleotide sequence: TGTGCCAGCAGCTTCGGGACAGGGGCTCAGCCCCAGCATTTT.